Below, one T cell receptor (beta chain) is given with its context. Under the authors' procedure: Scientists estimated how many nucleated cells there were by amplifying reference gene primers. The assay was immunoSEQ multiplex PCR, and TCRdb's table has in-frame clones only and misses some. V and J calls and clone size are given by that table; D and trimming were obtained from the DNA. The top ten hold approximately 14% of the sample, which has more than 110,000 clones, more than 65% seen once. The data originate from a study of blood T cell repertoires in COVID-19. The overall study: The United States, Italy and Spain were the sources of the acute and convalescent COVID-19 samples.

Germline CDR1 MNHEY, CDR2 SMNVEV (reference sequence). The ends lost 5 bases at V and 4 bases at J; junction bases unmatched: 2. This CDR3 region has 12 residues. The receptor's source is a man older than 75 with acute or convalescent COVID-19. Sequenced sample: peripheral blood. V gene TRBV27 combines with J gene TRBJ2-7; 7 bases align to TRBD2. The CDR3 coding sequence is TGTGCCAGCAGTCCCGGGGGGTACGAGCAGTACTTC. Protein product: CASSPGGYEQYF.